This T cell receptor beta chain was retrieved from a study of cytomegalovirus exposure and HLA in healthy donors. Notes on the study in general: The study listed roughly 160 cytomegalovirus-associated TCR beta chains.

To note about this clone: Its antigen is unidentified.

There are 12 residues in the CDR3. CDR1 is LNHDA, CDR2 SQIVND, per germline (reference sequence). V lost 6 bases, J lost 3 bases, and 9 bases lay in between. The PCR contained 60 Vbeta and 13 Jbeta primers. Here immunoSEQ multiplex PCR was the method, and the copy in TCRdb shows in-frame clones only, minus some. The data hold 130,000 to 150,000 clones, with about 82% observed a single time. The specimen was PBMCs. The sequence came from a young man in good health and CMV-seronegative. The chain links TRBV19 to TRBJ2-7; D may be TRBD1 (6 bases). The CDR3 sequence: CASSVRGYEQYF. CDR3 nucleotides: TGTGCCAGTAGCGTCAGGGGCTACGAGCAGTACTTC.